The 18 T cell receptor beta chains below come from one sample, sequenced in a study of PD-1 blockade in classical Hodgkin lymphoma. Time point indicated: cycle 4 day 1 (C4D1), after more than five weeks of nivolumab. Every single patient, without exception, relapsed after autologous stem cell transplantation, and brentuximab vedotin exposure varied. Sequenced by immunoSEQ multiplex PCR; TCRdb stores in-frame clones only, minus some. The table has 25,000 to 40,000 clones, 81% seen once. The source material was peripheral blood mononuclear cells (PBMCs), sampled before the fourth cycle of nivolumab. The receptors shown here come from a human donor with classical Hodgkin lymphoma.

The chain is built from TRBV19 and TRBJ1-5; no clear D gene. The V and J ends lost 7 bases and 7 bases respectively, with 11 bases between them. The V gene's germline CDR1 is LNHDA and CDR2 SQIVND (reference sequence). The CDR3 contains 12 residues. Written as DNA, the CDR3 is TGTGCCAGTAATTACCTAGGGCAGCCCCAGCATTTT. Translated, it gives CASNYLGQPQHF.

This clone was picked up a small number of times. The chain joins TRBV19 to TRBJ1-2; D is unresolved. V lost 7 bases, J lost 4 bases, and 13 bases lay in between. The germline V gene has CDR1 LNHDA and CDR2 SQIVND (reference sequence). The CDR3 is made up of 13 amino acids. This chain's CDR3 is CASKSAGTYGYTF. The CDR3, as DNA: TGTGCCAGTAAGTCCGCCGGTACCTATGGCTACACCTTC.

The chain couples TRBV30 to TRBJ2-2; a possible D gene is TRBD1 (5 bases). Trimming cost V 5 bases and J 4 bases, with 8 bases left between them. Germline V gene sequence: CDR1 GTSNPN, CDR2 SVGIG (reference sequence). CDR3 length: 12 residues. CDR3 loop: CAWEGATGELFF. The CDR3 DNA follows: TGTGCCTGGGAAGGGGCCACCGGGGAGCTGTTTTTT.

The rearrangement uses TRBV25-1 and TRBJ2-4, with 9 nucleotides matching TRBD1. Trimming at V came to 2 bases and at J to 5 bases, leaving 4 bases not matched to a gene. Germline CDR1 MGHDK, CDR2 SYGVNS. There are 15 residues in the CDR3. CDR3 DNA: TGTGCCAGCAGTGAAGCCCGACAGGGGGAAAACATTCAGTACTTC. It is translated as CASSEARQGENIQYF.

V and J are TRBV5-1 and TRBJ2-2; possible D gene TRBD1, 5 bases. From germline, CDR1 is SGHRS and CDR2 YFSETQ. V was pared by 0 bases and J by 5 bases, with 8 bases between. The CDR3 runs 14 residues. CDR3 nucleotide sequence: TGCGCCAGCAGCTTGGTTGGGGCAACCGGGGAGCTGTTTTTT. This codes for CASSLVGATGELFF.

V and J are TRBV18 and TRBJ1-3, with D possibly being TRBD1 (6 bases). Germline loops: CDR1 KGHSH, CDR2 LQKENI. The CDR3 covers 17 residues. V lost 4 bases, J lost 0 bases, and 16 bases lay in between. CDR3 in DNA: TGTGCCAGCTCACGAACAGGGAACCTCGGCTCTGGAAACACCATATATTTT. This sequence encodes CASSRTGNLGSGNTIYF.

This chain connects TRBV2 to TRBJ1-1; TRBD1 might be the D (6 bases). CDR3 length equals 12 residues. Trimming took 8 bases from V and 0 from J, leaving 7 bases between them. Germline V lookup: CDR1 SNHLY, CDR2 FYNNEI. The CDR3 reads CASGGMNTEAFF. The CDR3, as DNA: TGTGCCAGCGGGGGCATGAACACTGAAGCTTTCTTT.

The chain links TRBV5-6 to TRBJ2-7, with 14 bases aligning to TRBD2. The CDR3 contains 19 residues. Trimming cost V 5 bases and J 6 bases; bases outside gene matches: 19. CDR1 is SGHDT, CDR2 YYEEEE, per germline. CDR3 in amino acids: CASRNTPGTSGSPSREQYF. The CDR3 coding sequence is TGTGCCAGCAGAAATACACCCGGGACTAGCGGGAGTCCATCCCGCGAGCAGTACTTC.

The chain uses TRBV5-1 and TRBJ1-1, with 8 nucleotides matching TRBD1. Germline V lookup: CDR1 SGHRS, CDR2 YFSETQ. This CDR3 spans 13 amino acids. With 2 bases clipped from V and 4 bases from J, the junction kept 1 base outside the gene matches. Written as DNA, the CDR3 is TGCGCCAGCAGCTTTCAGGGGGCCACTGAAGCTTTCTTT. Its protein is CASSFQGATEAFF.

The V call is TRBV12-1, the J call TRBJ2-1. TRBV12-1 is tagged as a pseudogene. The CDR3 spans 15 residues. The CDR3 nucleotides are TGTGCCAGCAGCGTAGGGTTATGGGGGGCGGGTGAGCAGTTCTTC. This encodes CASSVGLWGAGEQFF.

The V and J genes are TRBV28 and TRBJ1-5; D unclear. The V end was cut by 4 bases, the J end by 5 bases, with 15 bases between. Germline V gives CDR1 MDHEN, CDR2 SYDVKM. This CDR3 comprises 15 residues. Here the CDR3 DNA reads TGTGCCAGCAGTTACCGTTACGGGTGGGATCAGCCCCAGCATTTT. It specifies CASSYRYGWDQPQHF.

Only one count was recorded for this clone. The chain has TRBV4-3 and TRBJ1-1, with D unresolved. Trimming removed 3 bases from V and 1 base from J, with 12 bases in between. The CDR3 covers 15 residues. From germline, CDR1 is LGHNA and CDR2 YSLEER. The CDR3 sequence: CASSQSLAPNTEAFF. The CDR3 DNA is TGCGCCAGCAGCCAGTCGTTGGCACCGAACACTGAAGCTTTCTTT.

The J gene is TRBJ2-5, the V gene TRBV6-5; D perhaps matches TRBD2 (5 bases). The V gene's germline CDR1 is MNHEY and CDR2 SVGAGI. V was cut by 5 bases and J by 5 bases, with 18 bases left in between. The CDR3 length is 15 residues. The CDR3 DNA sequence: TGTGCCAGCAGTCGGGGATCTCAGACGGGTGAGACCCAGTACTTC. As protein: CASSRGSQTGETQYF.

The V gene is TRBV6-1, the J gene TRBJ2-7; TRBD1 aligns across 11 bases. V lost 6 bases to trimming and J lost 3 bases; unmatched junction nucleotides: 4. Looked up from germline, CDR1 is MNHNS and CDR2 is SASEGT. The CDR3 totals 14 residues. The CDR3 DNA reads TGTGCCAGCAGCCTCGGGACAGGGGGCTACGAGCAGTACGTC. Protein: CASSLGTGGYEQYV.

The CDR3 bases are TGTGCCAGCAGGGAGGGGGGTACGCAGTATTTT. As protein: CASREGGTQYF. The genes are TRBV2 and TRBJ2-3; TRBD1 or TRBD2 may be the D gene (6 bases each). CDR1 and CDR2 from the germline V gene are SNHLY and FYNNEI. Trimming shortened V by 6 bases and J by 8 bases, and 9 bases separated the two germline ends. The CDR3 is 11 amino acids. Based on the CDR3 plus reference TRBV2 and TRBJ2-3, the full variable domain is EPEVTQTPSHQVTQMGQEVILRCVPISNHLYFYWYRQILGQKVEFLVSFYNNEISEKSEIFDDQFSVERPDGSNFTLKIRSTKLEDSAMYFCASREGGTQYFGPGTRLTVL.

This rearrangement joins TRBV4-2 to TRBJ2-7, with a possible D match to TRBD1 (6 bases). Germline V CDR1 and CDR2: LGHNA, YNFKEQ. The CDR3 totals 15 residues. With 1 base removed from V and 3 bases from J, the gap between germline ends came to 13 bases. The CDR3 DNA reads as TGTGCCAGCAGCCAAGGAGGGATCAGGGGCTACGAGCAGTACTTC. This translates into CASSQGGIRGYEQYF.

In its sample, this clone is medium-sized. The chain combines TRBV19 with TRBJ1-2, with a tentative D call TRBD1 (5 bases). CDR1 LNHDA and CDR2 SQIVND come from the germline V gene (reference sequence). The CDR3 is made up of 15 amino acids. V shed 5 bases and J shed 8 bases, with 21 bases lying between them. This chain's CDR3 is CASSPNRSLNRGYTF. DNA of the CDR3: TGTGCCAGTAGTCCGAACAGGTCGCTAAATCGCGGCTACACCTTC.

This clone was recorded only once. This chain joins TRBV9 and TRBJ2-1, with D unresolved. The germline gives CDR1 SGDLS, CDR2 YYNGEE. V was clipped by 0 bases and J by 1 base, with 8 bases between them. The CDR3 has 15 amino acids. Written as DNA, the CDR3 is TGTGCCAGCAGCGTAGACGCTAGTTCCTACAATGAGCAGTTCTTC. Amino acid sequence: CASSVDASSYNEQFF.